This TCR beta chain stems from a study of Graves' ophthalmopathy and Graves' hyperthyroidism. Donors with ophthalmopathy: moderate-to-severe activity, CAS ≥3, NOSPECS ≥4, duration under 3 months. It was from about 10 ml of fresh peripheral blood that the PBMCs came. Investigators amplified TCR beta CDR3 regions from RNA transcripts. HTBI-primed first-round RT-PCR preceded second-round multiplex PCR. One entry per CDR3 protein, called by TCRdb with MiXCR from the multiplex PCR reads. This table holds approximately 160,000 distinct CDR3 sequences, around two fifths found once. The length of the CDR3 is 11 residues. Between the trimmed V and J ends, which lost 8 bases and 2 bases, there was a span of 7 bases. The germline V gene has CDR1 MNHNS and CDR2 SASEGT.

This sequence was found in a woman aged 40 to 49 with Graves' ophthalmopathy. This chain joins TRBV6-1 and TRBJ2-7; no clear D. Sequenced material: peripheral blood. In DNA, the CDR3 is TGTGCCAGCGGGGAAGCCTACGAGCAGTACTTC. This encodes CASGEAYEQYF.